A selection of T cell receptor beta chains follows, all from one sample in a study of T-cell memory formation after mild COVID-19. TCRdb analysed the 5' RACE reads with MiXCR anew, one entry per CDR3 protein. The sample consists of 110,000 or so distinct CDR3 sequences, roughly 20% of them appearing once. The sequenced material came from PBMCs or a T cell subset sorted from them (not recorded which). These receptors came from a man younger than 35 who had mild COVID-19 (a few samples of this study predate the infection). Cell type and time point are not known. CDR3s include the opening cysteine and the closing phenylalanine or tryptophan. Each record gives: clone size, V gene, J gene, D gene, CDR3 DNA, CDR3 protein. D genes are given only for firm matches. Size is omitted from some rows. Given values are once, few, many or a class for expanded clones.

>few|TRBV29-1|TRBJ2-1|.
TGCAGCGTTACTGGACAGCCTCAGCAGTTCTTC
CSVTGQPQQFF
>once|TRBV7-7|TRBJ2-1|.
TGTGCTAGCAGCTACGGACCCGTTGGGGGTGAGCAGTTCTTC
CASSYGPVGGEQFF
>.|TRBV7-9|TRBJ1-5|.
TGTGCCAGCAGCTTGTACGATAGCAATCAGCCCCAGCATTTT
CASSLYDSNQPQHF
>few|TRBV10-3|TRBJ2-5|.
TGTGCCATCAGTGAGTGGGGACCACAAGAGACCCAGTACTTC
CAISEWGPQETQYF
>.|TRBV7-9|TRBJ2-5|.
TGTGCCAGCAGCTTAGTGAACAGCCAAGAGACCCAGTACTTC
CASSLVNSQETQYF
>.|TRBV24-1|TRBJ2-3|.
TGTGCCACCAGTGATTTGCGACGGGGAGAGCGTACGCAGTATTTT
CATSDLRRGERTQYF
>.|TRBV12-5|TRBJ1-2|.
TGTGCTAGTGGTTTTGTGACGGACACGTCTAACTATGGCTACACCTTC
CASGFVTDTSNYGYTF
>few|TRBV12-3/TRBV12-4|TRBJ1-1|.
TGTGCCAGCAGGACAGGACCAACTGAAGCTTTCTTT
CASRTGPTEAFF
>.|TRBV21-1|TRBJ2-3|.
TGTGCCAGCAGCAAAGTTAAAAGGGCAGATACGCAGTATTTT
CASSKVKRADTQYF
>few|TRBV4-1|TRBJ1-4|.
TGCGCCAGCAGCCTTCCTCCAACCGGGACTGGGGATGAAAAACTGTTTTTT
CASSLPPTGTGDEKLFF
>.|TRBV7-6|TRBJ2-5|.
TGTGCCAGCAGCCGGAAACGACTAGGTTTTAAAGGGCGTGAGACCCAGTACTTC
CASSRKRLGFKGRETQYF
>.|TRBV2|TRBJ2-7|.
TGTGCCAGCAGTGGACAGGCCACCTACGAGCAGTACTTC
CASSGQATYEQYF
>.|TRBV5-1|TRBJ2-3|TRBD1
TGCGCCAGCAGCTTGGGTAGCAGGGGGCGCGTGAAAGATACGCAGTATTTT
CASSLGSRGRVKDTQYF
>few|TRBV6-2/TRBV6-3|TRBJ2-1|TRBD1
TGTGCCAGCAGGACGGGGACAGGGCTGTACAATGAGCAGTTCTTC
CASRTGTGLYNEQFF
>few|TRBV5-1|TRBJ2-4|.
TGCGCCAGCAGCCTAATCAACATGGGCAAAAACATTCAGTACTTC
CASSLINMGKNIQYF
>.|TRBV6-6|TRBJ2-1|TRBD2
TGTGCCAGCACTACCGGACTAGCGGGGGGTAATGAGCAGTTCTTC
CASTTGLAGGNEQFF
>.|TRBV5-6|TRBJ2-3|.
TGTGCCAGCAGCCCTCTAACAGGGGGGGGAGATACGCAGTATTTT
CASSPLTGGGDTQYF
>.|TRBV20-1|TRBJ2-3|.
TGCAGTGCTAGAGTGGTGTCCACGCAGTATTTT
CSARVVSTQYF
>few|TRBV6-5|TRBJ2-1|.
TGTGCCAGCAGACTCGACCAGGACACATACAATGAGCAGTTCTTC
CASRLDQDTYNEQFF
>few|TRBV7-8|TRBJ1-6|.
TGTGCCAGCAGCTGGGCGCAGGGGTGGACCTGGAGCTCCTATAATTCACCCCTCCACTTT
CASSWAQGWTWSSYNSPLHF
>.|TRBV10-2|TRBJ1-2|.
TGCGCCAGCAGTGTGTCGGCATCCTCACCCTATGGCTACACCTTC
CASSVSASSPYGYTF
>.|TRBV3-1|TRBJ1-3|.
TGTGCCAGCAGCCTCGGTGGGGGGCCAGACACCATATATTTT
CASSLGGGPDTIYF
>.|TRBV7-7|TRBJ2-5|.
TGTGCTAGCAGCTTAGTGAGCGTGTTGGGGGAGACCCAGTACTTC
CASSLVSVLGETQYF
>few|TRBV6-5|TRBJ2-2|.
TGTGCCAGCAGTTCAACGAACCCCGGGGAGCTGTTTTTT
CASSSTNPGELFF